This TCR beta chain derives from a study of control samples from healthy donors and cancer patients. Some clones are missing from TCRdb's copy, which holds only in-frame ones; the method was immunoSEQ multiplex PCR. Among about 120,000 clones, about 87% were seen once, and the ten largest hold around 10%. Per the germline V gene, CDR1 is LNHNV and CDR2 is YYDKDF (reference sequence). CDR3 length: 14 residues. The trim removed 0 bases at V and 3 bases at J, leaving 1 base unmatched. Concerning this clone itself: The sample carries other DNA sequences with the same CDR3.

The sample taken for sequencing was blood. The V gene is TRBV15, the J gene TRBJ1-2; 7 bases are a match to TRBD1. This TCR derives from a man younger than 45 in good health. CDR3 sequence reads: CATSRDRGDYGYTF. The CDR3 region has the DNA TGTGCCACCAGCAGAGACAGGGGGGACTATGGCTACACCTTC.